The source of this TCR beta chain is a study of control samples from healthy donors and cancer patients. This CDR3 region has 14 residues. The V end lost 5 bases, the J end lost 2 bases, and 10 bases lay between the germline ends. CDR1 and CDR2 from the germline V gene are SGHAT and FQNNGV. Produced via immunoSEQ multiplex PCR; TCRdb's table is partial and in-frame only. Of about 120,000 clones in the sample, around 87% were seen once. The sequence was obtained from a man aged 30 to 45 in good health. The chain uses TRBV11-2 and TRBJ1-3; D may be TRBD1 (6 bases). Sequenced material: blood. The CDR3 loop reads CASSPRGTGNTIYF. The CDR3 nucleotides read TGTGCCAGCAGCCCCAGGGGTACTGGAAACACCATATATTTT. Drawing the rest from reference TRBV11-2 and TRBJ1-3, the complete variable domain is EAGVAQSPRYKIIEKRQSVAFWCNPISGHATLYWYQQILGQGPKLLIQFQNNGVVDDSQLPKDRFSAERLKGVDSTLKIQPAKLEDSAVYLCASSPRGTGNTIYFGEGSWLTVV.